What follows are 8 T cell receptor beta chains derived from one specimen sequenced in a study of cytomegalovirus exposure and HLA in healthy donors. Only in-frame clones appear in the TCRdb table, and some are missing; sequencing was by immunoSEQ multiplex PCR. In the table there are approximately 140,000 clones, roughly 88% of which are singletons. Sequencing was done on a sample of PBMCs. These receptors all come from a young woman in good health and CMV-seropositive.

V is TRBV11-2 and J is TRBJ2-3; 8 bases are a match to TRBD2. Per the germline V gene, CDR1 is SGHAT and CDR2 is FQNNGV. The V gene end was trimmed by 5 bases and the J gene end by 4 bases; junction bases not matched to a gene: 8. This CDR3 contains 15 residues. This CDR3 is CASSPIRGGADTQYF. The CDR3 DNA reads TGTGCCAGCAGCCCGATCCGGGGGGGTGCAGATACGCAGTATTTT. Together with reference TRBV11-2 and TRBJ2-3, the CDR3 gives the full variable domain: EAGVAQSPRYKIIEKRQSVAFWCNPISGHATLYWYQQILGQGPKLLIQFQNNGVVDDSQLPKDRFSAERLKGVDSTLKIQPAKLEDSAVYLCASSPIRGGADTQYFGPGTRLTVL.

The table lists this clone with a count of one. CDR3 DNA sequence: TGTGCCAGCAGTGAGTACGGGTTTAACACTGAAGCTTTCTTT. Its translation is CASSEYGFNTEAFF. The chain recombines TRBV2 with TRBJ1-1; D unclear. V lost 3 bases to trimming and J lost 2 bases, with 10 bases between them. This CDR3 has 14 amino acids. Germline CDR1 SNHLY, CDR2 FYNNEI.

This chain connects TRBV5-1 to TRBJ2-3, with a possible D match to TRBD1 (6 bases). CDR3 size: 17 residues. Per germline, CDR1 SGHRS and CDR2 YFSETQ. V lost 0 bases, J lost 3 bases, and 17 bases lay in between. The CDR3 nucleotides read TGCGCCAGCAGCTTGGGGCCAACAGGGAGTACGACAGATACGCAGTATTTT. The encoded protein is CASSLGPTGSTTDTQYF. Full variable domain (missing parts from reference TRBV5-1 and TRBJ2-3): KAGVTQTPRYLIKTRGQQVTLSCSPISGHRSVSWYQQTPGQGLQFLFEYFSETQRNKGNFPGRFSGRQFSNSRSEMNVSTLELGDSALYLCASSLGPTGSTTDTQYFGPGTRLTVL.

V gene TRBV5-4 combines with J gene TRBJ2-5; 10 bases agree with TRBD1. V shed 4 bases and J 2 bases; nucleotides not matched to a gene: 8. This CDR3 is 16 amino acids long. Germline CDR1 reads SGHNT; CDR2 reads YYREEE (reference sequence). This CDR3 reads CASSLGTGAPQETQYF. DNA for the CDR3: TGTGCCAGCAGCCTCGGGACAGGGGCCCCACAAGAGACCCAGTACTTC.

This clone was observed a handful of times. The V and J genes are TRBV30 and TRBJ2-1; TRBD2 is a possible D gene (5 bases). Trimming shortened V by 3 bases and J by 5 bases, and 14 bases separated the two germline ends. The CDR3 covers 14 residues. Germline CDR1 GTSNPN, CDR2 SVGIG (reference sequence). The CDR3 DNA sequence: TGTGCCTGGAGGAAACTAGGGAAAAACAATGAGCAGTTCTTC. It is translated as CAWRKLGKNNEQFF. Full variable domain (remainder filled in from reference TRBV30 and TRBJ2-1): SQTIHQWPATLVQPVGSPLSLECTVEGTSNPNLYWYRQAAGRGLQLLFYSVGIGQISSEVPQNLSASRPQDRQFILSSKKLLLSDSGFYLCAWRKLGKNNEQFFGPGTRLTVL.

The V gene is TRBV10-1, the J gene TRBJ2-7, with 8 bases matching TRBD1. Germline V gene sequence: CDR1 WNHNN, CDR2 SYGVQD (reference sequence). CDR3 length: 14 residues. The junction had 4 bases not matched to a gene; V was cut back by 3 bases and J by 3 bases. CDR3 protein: CASSDRGQFYEQYF. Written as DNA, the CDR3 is TGCGCCAGCAGTGACAGGGGGCAATTCTACGAGCAGTACTTC.

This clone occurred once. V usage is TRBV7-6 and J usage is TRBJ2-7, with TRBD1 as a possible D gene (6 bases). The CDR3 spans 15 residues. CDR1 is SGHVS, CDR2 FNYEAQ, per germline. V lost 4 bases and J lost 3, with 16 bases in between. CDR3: CASSSVTGHYYEQYF. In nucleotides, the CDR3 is TGTGCCAGCAGCTCCGTCACGGGACACTACTACGAGCAGTACTTC.

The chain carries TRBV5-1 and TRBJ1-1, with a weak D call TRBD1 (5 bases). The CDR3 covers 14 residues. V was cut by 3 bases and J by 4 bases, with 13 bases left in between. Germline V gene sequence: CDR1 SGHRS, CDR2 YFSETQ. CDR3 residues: CASSWDGGGTEAFF. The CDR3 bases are TGCGCCAGCAGCTGGGACGGGGGAGGCACTGAAGCTTTCTTT. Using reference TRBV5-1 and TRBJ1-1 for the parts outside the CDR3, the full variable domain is KAGVTQTPRYLIKTRGQQVTLSCSPISGHRSVSWYQQTPGQGLQFLFEYFSETQRNKGNFPGRFSGRQFSNSRSEMNVSTLELGDSALYLCASSWDGGGTEAFFGQGTRLTVV.